This T cell receptor beta chain was identified in a study of blood T cell repertoires in COVID-19. On the study more broadly: COVID-19 samples from acute and convalescent phases originated in the United States, Italy and Spain. The analysed material was cDNA or gDNA that came from T cells, B-cell-depleted T cells, or PBMCs.

The CDR3 covers 13 residues. The germline V gene has CDR1 MDHEN and CDR2 SYDVKM. Trimming at V came to 6 bases and at J to 7 bases, leaving 6 bases not matched to a gene. Source study methods: Reference gene primers were amplified, and this amplification served to estimate nucleated cell counts. Assay used: immunoSEQ multiplex PCR; TCRdb lists only in-frame clones, some missing. V and J calls and clone size are as listed in that table; D and trimming were resolved from the DNA. This sample yields 57,000 or so clones, of which around four fifths are seen a single time; about 5.3% belongs to the top ten.

This sequence was found in a man aged 65 to 85 with acute or convalescent COVID-19. Sequenced material: peripheral blood. The rearrangement links TRBV28 to TRBJ2-7; 10 positions agree with TRBD1. Here the CDR3 DNA reads TGTGCCAGCAGCTCCGGGACAGGGGTGGAGCAGTACTTC. Encoded protein: CASSSGTGVEQYF.